This TCR beta chain was retrieved from a study of cytomegalovirus exposure and HLA in healthy donors. The CDR3 length is 18 residues. V shed 1 base and J 5 bases; nucleotides not matched to a gene: 13. CDR1 and CDR2 from the germline V gene are SGHRS and YFSETQ. The repertoire was sequenced with immunoSEQ multiplex PCR; TCRdb's copy has only in-frame clones and lacks some. The sample shows about 110,000 clones, approximately 89% of them seen only once. The chain couples TRBV5-1 to TRBJ1-2; 11 bases fit TRBD1. The TCR sequence derives from a woman under 30 in good health and CMV-seronegative. Sequencing was done on a sample of PBMCs. In DNA, the CDR3 is TGCGCCAGCAGCTTGACTCGGGGACAGGGGGTGCTTGCATATGGCTACACCTTC. Protein sequence: CASSLTRGQGVLAYGYTF.